This T cell receptor beta chain appears in the sequencing data of a study of regulatory T cells in long-lasting Graves disease. Study-wide points: There were preferences for TRBV28, TRBJ1-2 and TRBJ2-5 in persistent disease. Clonotypes that were public and shared totalled about 2,500 in persistent patients versus roughly 1,000 in new patients. Persistent Graves' cases showed lower TCR diversity than newly diagnosed cases.

Specified time point: newly diagnosed GD, antithyroid drugs for less than 3 months. Making the TCR library involved RNA that had been extracted from PBMCs. To make TCR beta libraries, researchers used iRepertoire HTBI primers and Arm-PCR of CDR3 regions. TCRdb used MiXCR to reprocess the multiplex PCR reads, holding one entry per CDR3 protein. The sample consists of around 500,000 distinct CDR3 sequences, about 16% of them appearing once. The CDR3 has 15 residues. V was clipped by 7 bases and J by 4 bases, with 19 bases between them. This clonotype showed up many times. Its cognate antigen is unknown. This same sample was also taken into another study, of T cells in Graves' hyperthyroidism and ophthalmopathy. That study reports: Most clonotypes that expanded in the thyroid above 0.001 also showed up in blood.

The source of this sequence is a woman aged 35-60 years with Graves disease. The sequenced sample was peripheral blood mononuclear cells (PBMCs), obtained at new diagnosis, from a patient treated with antithyroid drugs. The chain joins TRBV12-3 or TRBV12-4 to TRBJ2-5, with D perhaps TRBD2 (7 bases). CDR3 residues: CASTLEGGALETQYF. In nucleotides, the CDR3 is TGTGCCAGCACCTTAGAGGGGGGGGCCTTAGAGACCCAGTACTTC.